This paragraph covers one T cell receptor (beta chain) sequence. This specimen comes from a study of blood T cell repertoires in COVID-19. The germline V gene encodes CDR1 SNHLY and CDR2 FYNNEI. After removal of 5 bases from V and 7 bases from J, the junction contained 9 bases not matched to a gene. CDR3 length: 14 residues. The table came from immunoSEQ multiplex PCR; TCRdb's copy has only in-frame clones and leaves some out. The sample lists some 340,000 clones, around four fifths occurring once. The gene calls are TRBV2 and TRBJ1-2; 8 bases map to TRBD1. The TCR comes from a woman aged 45-65 years who had recovered from COVID-19. What was sequenced was PBMCs or T cells enriched from blood (not recorded which). The CDR3 sequence: CASSQSRDRGGYTF. In DNA form, the CDR3 reads TGTGCCAGCAGTCAATCTCGCGACAGGGGTGGCTACACCTTC. Together with reference TRBV2 and TRBJ1-2, the CDR3 gives the full variable domain: EPEVTQTPSHQVTQMGQEVILRCVPISNHLYFYWYRQILGQKVEFLVSFYNNEISEKSEIFDDQFSVERPDGSNFTLKIRSTKLEDSAMYFCASSQSRDRGGYTFGSGTRLTVV.